This paragraph covers one TCR beta chain sequence. The sample comes from a study of blood T cell repertoires in COVID-19. Across the whole study: Nucleic acid was either cDNA or gDNA, and it came from T cells, B-cell-depleted T cells, or PBMCs.

Produced via immunoSEQ multiplex PCR; TCRdb's table is partial and in-frame only. This sample has 200,000 to 250,000 clones, with 70% to 90% found just once. Trimming removed 1 base from V and 7 bases from J, with 7 bases in between. This CDR3 comprises 12 residues. Looked up from germline, CDR1 is SGHDN and CDR2 is FVKESK. The sample comprised peripheral blood. The V and J genes are TRBV14 and TRBJ1-2; D not resolved. This clonotype originated in a woman aged 45 to 65 with COVID-19, enrolled during active disease. CDR3 region: CASSQGSLGYTF. Here the CDR3 DNA reads TGTGCCAGCAGCCAAGGTAGCCTTGGCTACACCTTC. Using reference TRBV14 and TRBJ1-2 for the parts outside the CDR3, the full variable domain is EAGVTQFPSHSVIEKGQTVTLRCDPISGHDNLYWYRRVMGKEIKFLLHFVKESKQDESGMPNNRFLAERTGGTYSTLKVQPAELEDSGVYFCASSQGSLGYTFGSGTRLTVV.